This TCR beta chain comes out of a study of blood T cell repertoires in COVID-19. As for the study in general: Collection of acute and convalescent COVID-19 samples took place in the United States, Italy and Spain. The cDNA or gDNA used as material had been derived from T cells, B-cell-depleted T cells, or PBMCs.

Authors' processing steps: Reference gene primer amplification yielded estimated nucleated cell counts. Clones were read by immunoSEQ multiplex PCR, and TCRdb kept only the in-frame ones, dropping some. V and J calls and clone size are as listed in that table; D and trimming were resolved from the DNA. This table holds some 11,000 clones, approximately 91% found once. CDR1 is SNHLY and CDR2 is FYNNEI in the germline V gene. The CDR3 is made up of 14 amino acids. Trimming shortened V by 2 bases and J by 5 bases, and 10 bases separated the two germline ends. The TCR sequence derives from a woman aged 70-85 years with active COVID-19. This sequence joins TRBV2 and TRBJ2-1; possible D gene TRBD2, 6 bases. The source material was peripheral blood. CDR3 protein: CASSESSGDNEQFF. As DNA, the CDR3 is TGTGCCAGCAGTGAAAGTTCGGGGGACAATGAGCAGTTCTTC.